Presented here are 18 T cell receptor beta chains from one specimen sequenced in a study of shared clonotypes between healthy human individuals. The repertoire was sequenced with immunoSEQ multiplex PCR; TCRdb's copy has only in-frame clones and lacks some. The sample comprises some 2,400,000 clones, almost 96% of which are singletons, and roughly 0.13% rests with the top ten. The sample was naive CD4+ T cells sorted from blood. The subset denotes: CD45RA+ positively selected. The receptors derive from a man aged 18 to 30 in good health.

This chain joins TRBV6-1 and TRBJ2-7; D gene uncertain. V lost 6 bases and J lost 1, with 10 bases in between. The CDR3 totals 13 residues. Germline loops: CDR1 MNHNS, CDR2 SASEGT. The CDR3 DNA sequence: TGTGCCAGCAGACAGACACCTTCCTACGAGCAGTACTTC. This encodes CASRQTPSYEQYF.

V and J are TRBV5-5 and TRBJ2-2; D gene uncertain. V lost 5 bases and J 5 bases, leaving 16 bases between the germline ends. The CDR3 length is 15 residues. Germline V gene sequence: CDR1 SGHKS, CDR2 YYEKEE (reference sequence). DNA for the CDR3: TGTGCCAGCAGGCCTCCGGGTTCCGGGACCGGGGAGCTGTTTTTT. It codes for CASRPPGSGTGELFF.

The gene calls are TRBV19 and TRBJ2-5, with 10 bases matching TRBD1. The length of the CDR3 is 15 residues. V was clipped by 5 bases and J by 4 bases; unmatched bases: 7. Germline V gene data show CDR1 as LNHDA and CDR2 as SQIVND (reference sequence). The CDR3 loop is CASSQDRGQLETQYF. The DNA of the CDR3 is TGTGCCAGTAGTCAAGACAGGGGGCAGCTAGAGACCCAGTACTTC.

CDR3 sequence: CASRRTGVSTEAFF. The CDR3 DNA is TGTGCCAGCAGGCGAACAGGGGTGAGCACTGAAGCTTTCTTT. The chain combines TRBV2 with TRBJ1-1, with 7 bases that match TRBD1. V lost 6 bases to trimming and J lost 4 bases; unmatched junction nucleotides: 8. In germline, CDR1 is SNHLY, CDR2 FYNNEI. This CDR3 comprises 14 residues. Full variable domain (outside the CDR3, taken from reference TRBV2 and TRBJ1-1): EPEVTQTPSHQVTQMGQEVILRCVPISNHLYFYWYRQILGQKVEFLVSFYNNEISEKSEIFDDQFSVERPDGSNFTLKIRSTKLEDSAMYFCASRRTGVSTEAFFGQGTRLTVV.

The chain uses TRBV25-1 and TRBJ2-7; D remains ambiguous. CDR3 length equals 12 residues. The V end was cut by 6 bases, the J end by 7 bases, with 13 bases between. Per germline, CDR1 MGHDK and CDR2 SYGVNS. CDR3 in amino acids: CASSWMGEEQYF. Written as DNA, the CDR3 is TGTGCCAGCAGCTGGATGGGCGAGGAGCAGTACTTC.

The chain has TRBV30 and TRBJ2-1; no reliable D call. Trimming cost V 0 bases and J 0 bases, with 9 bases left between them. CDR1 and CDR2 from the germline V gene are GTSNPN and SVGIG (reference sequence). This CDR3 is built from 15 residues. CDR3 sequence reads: CAWSVLVSSYNEQFF. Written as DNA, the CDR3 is TGTGCCTGGAGTGTTTTGGTGAGCTCCTACAATGAGCAGTTCTTC. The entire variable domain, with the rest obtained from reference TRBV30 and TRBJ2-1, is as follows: SQTIHQWPATLVQPVGSPLSLECTVEGTSNPNLYWYRQAAGRGLQLLFYSVGIGQISSEVPQNLSASRPQDRQFILSSKKLLLSDSGFYLCAWSVLVSSYNEQFFGPGTRLTVL.

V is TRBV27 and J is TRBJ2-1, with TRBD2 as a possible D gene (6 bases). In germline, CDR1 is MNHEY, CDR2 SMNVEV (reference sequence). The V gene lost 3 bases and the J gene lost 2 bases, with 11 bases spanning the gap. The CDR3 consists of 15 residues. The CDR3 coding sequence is TGTGCCAGCAGTTTGGAGGGGAGGCCCTACAATGAGCAGTTCTTC. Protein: CASSLEGRPYNEQFF.

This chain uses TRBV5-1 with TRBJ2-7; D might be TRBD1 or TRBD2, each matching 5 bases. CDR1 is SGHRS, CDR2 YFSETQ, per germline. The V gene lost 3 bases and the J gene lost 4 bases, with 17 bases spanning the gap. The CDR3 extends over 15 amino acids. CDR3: CASSSGGWGSYEQYF. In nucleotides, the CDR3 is TGCGCCAGCAGCTCTGGGGGTTGGGGTAGTTACGAGCAGTACTTC.

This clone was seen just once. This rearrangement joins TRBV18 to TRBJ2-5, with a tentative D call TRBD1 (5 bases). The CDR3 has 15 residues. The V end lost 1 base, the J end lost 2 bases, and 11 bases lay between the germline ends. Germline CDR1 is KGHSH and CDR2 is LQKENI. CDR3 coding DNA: TGTGCCAGCTCACCACAGAACAGGCCACAAGAGACCCAGTACTTC. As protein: CASSPQNRPQETQYF.

The CDR3 nucleotides are TGTGCCAGCAGCCTCCAACGCACCGGGGAGCTGTTTTTT. Translated, it gives CASSLQRTGELFF. The V call is TRBV7-9, the J call TRBJ2-2, with D unresolved. This CDR3 has 13 amino acids. CDR1 is SEHNR, CDR2 FQNEAQ, per germline (reference sequence). Deletions cut 5 bases from V and 4 bases from J, with 8 bases between.

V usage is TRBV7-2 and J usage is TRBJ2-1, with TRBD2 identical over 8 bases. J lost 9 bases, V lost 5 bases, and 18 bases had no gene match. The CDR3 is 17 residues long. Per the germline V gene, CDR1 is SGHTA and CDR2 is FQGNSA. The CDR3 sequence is CASSRQPTIAGYREQFF. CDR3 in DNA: TGTGCCAGCAGCAGACAACCCACCATAGCGGGGTACCGTGAGCAGTTCTTC.

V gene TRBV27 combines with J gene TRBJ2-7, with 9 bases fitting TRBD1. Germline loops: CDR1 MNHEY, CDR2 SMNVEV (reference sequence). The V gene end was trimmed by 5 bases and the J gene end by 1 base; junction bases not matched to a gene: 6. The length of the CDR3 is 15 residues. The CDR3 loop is CASSRQGDVSYEQYF. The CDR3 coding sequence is TGTGCCAGCAGTCGACAGGGGGACGTGTCCTACGAGCAGTACTTC.

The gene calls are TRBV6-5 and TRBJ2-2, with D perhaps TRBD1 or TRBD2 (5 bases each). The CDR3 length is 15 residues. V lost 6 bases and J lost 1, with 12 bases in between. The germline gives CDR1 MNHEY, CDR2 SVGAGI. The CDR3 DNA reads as TGTGCCAGCAGACTCGGGACCAAGAACACCGGGGAGCTGTTTTTT. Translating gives CASRLGTKNTGELFF.

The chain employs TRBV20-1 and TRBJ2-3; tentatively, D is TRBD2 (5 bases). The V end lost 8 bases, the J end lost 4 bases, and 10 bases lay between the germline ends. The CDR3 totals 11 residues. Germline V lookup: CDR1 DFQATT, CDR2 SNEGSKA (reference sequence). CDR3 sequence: CSPWGADTQYF. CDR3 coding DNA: TGCAGTCCTTGGGGAGCAGATACGCAGTATTTT.

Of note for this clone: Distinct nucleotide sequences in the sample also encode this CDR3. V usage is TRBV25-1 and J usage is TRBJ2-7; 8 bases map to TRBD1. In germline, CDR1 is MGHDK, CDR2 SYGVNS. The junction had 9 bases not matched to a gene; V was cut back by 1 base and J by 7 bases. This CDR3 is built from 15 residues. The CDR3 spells CASSESRTGTYEQYF. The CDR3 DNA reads TGTGCCAGCAGTGAATCGAGGACAGGGACTTATGAGCAGTACTTC.

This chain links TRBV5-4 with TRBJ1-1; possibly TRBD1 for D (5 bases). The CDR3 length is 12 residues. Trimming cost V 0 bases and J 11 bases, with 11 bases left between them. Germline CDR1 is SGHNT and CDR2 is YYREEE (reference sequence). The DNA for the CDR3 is TGTGCCAGCAGCTTGGATTTTGGGGCTGCTTTCTTT. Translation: CASSLDFGAAFF.

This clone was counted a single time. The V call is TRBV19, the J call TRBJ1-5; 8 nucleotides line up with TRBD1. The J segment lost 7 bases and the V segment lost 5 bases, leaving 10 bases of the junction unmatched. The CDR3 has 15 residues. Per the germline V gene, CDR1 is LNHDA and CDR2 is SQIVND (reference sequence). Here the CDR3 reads CASSGDRGERQPQHF. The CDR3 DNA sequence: TGTGCCAGTAGTGGCGACAGGGGAGAACGGCAGCCCCAGCATTTT.

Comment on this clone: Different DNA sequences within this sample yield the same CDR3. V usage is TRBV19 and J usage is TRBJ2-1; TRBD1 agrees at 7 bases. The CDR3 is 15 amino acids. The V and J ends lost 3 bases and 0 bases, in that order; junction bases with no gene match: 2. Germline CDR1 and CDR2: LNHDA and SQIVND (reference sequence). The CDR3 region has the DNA TGTGCCAGTAGTATCAGGGGGAGCTCCTACAATGAGCAGTTCTTC. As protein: CASSIRGSSYNEQFF.